The 28 T cell receptor beta chains given below trace back to one sample, sequenced in a study of blood T cell repertoires in COVID-19. TCRdb's copy holds only in-frame clones and misses some; the assay was immunoSEQ multiplex PCR. The data hold fewer than 250,000 clones, with 80% to 90% observed a single time. Sequences were obtained from peripheral blood. All receptors come from a human donor in a cohort sampled during active COVID-19.

The chain couples TRBV19 to TRBJ1-5; 9 bases align to TRBD1. The CDR3 sequence is 15 residues long. CDR1 and CDR2 from the germline V gene are LNHDA and SQIVND (reference sequence). Unmatched junction bases numbered 4, after V lost 6 bases and J lost 1 base. The CDR3: CASSTGGFSNQPQHF. For the CDR3, the DNA is TGTGCCAGTAGCACAGGGGGCTTCAGCAATCAGCCCCAGCATTTT.

This chain links TRBV9 with TRBJ1-5; TRBD1 matches at 9 bases. V dropped 4 bases and J dropped 4; count of bases not matched to a gene: 3. From germline, CDR1 is SGDLS and CDR2 YYNGEE. The CDR3 is 14 residues long. The CDR3 sequence: CASSFGQGNQPQHF. The CDR3 bases are TGTGCCAGCAGCTTCGGACAGGGGAATCAGCCCCAGCATTTT.

This clone was detected only a few times. The V gene is TRBV5-1, the J gene TRBJ2-3; the D is unclear. Germline V gene sequence: CDR1 SGHRS, CDR2 YFSETQ. Trimming removed 4 bases from V and 1 base from J, with 7 bases in between. The CDR3 has 13 residues. The CDR3 sequence is CASSTQGTDTQYF. CDR3 sequence (DNA): TGCGCCAGCAGCACGCAGGGCACAGATACGCAGTATTTT.

With respect to this clone: One end of the junction does not line up with germline, which may come from a read error. This rearrangement joins TRBV3-1 (or the pseudogene TRBV3-2) to TRBJ1-2, with TRBD1 matching 9 bases. The CDR3 covers 14 residues. The germline gives CDR1 LGHDT, CDR2 YNNKEL (reference sequence). The CDR3 sequence: CASSQEDRGYGYTF. As DNA, the CDR3 is TGTGCCAGCAGTCAAGAGGACAGGGGCTATGGCTACACCTTC.

V gene TRBV27 combines with J gene TRBJ2-1; 7 bases line up with TRBD1. This CDR3 contains 16 residues. Losses at the gene ends were 3 bases for V and 2 bases for J; bases not matched to a gene: 7. Germline CDR1 reads MNHEY; CDR2 reads SMNVEV (reference sequence). The CDR3, as DNA: TGTGCCAGCAGTTTTCATGACAGGGTAGCCTACAATGAGCAGTTCTTC. This codes for CASSFHDRVAYNEQFF.

This clone was seen more than once but under ten times. The V and J genes are TRBV30 and TRBJ2-7; 8 nucleotides align to TRBD1. Germline CDR1 is GTSNPN and CDR2 is SVGIG (reference sequence). With 5 bases clipped from V and 3 bases from J, the junction kept 0 bases outside the gene matches. This CDR3 comprises 11 residues. DNA of the CDR3: TGTGCCTGGGACAGGGGCTACGAGCAGTACGTC. Protein product: CAWDRGYEQYV.

This clone showed up just a few times. This sequence joins TRBV4-1 and TRBJ2-5; 12 bases are a match to TRBD2. CDR3 size: 18 residues. Germline loops: CDR1 MGHRA, CDR2 YSYEKL. V lost 1 base to trimming and J lost 5 bases; unmatched junction nucleotides: 11. The CDR3 DNA sequence: TGCGCCAGCAGCCAAGGGTGGCTAGCGGGGGGGCCGGAGGAGACCCAGTACTTC. Translated: CASSQGWLAGGPEETQYF.

In nucleotides, the CDR3 is TGCAGCGTTGAGGACAGGGGGTATGGCTACACCTTC. Protein sequence: CSVEDRGYGYTF. The chain joins TRBV29-1 to TRBJ1-2, with 10 bases that match TRBD1. The CDR3 runs 12 residues. The V gene end was trimmed by 3 bases and the J gene end by 5 bases; junction bases not matched to a gene: 0. Germline assignment: CDR1 SQVTM and CDR2 ANQGSEA.

The CDR3 sequence: CASSPGQGLYNEQFF. Here the CDR3 DNA reads TGCGCCAGCAGCCCCGGTCAGGGTCTCTACAATGAGCAGTTCTTC. This chain uses TRBV5-1 with TRBJ2-1, with D tentatively TRBD1 (5 bases). The germline V and J ends were trimmed by 4 bases and 3 bases, with 14 bases remaining between them. Germline CDR1 is SGHRS and CDR2 is YFSETQ. The CDR3 loop spans 15 amino acids.

The chain couples TRBV11-1 to TRBJ2-3; 7 bases map to TRBD2. The CDR3 has 15 residues. J gave up 2 bases and V 3 bases, and 5 bases lay outside the gene matches. CDR1 SGHAT and CDR2 FQDESV come from the germline V gene (reference sequence). The CDR3 bases are TGTGCCAGCAGCTTTGGGCGGGGGACCACAGATACGCAGTATTTT. Residues: CASSFGRGTTDTQYF.

This sequence joins TRBV28 and TRBJ1-5; D is possibly TRBD1 (6 bases). Trimming removed 10 bases from V and 0 bases from J, with 16 bases in between. The CDR3 sequence is 15 residues long. Germline CDR1 MDHEN, CDR2 SYDVKM. Here the CDR3 DNA reads TGTGCCACCAGAGGGGGAAACGGTAGCAATCAGCCCCAGCATTTT. It translates to CATRGGNGSNQPQHF.

The chain combines TRBV5-8 with TRBJ1-4, with unresolved D. Germline V gene sequence: CDR1 SGHTS, CDR2 YDEGEE. Trimming removed 4 bases at V and 0 bases at J, with 10 bases between. This CDR3 has 15 residues. CDR3: CASSLQISTNEKLFF. The CDR3 DNA sequence: TGTGCCAGCAGCCTACAGATTTCAACTAATGAAAAACTGTTTTTT.

The chain recombines TRBV3-1 (or the pseudogene TRBV3-2) with TRBJ1-2, with D perhaps matching TRBD1 (6 bases). The germline gives CDR1 LGHDT, CDR2 YNNKEL (reference sequence). This CDR3 has 13 residues. Trimming removed 7 bases from V and 10 bases from J, with 19 bases in between. CDR3 loop: CASTQEGQLNYTF. CDR3 nucleotides: TGTGCCAGCACCCAGGAAGGACAGCTGAACTACACCTTC.

This clone was found once. This chain connects TRBV2 to TRBJ2-2; D not resolved. CDR1 and CDR2 (germline): SNHLY, FYNNEI. CDR3 length: 10 residues. V was trimmed by 8 bases and J by 6 bases, leaving 4 bases between them. The CDR3 sequence: CASRAGELFF. The CDR3 nucleotides are TGTGCCAGCCGCGCCGGGGAGCTGTTTTTT. The whole variable domain, filled in from reference TRBV2 and TRBJ2-2, reads EPEVTQTPSHQVTQMGQEVILRCVPISNHLYFYWYRQILGQKVEFLVSFYNNEISEKSEIFDDQFSVERPDGSNFTLKIRSTKLEDSAMYFCASRAGELFFGEGSRLTVL.

The chain employs TRBV3-1 (or the pseudogene TRBV3-2) and TRBJ2-1; 9 nucleotides align to TRBD2. After removal of 3 bases from V and 2 bases from J, the junction contained 2 bases not matched to a gene. The CDR3 extends over 15 amino acids. Germline V gene sequence: CDR1 LGHDT, CDR2 YNNKEL (reference sequence). As DNA, the CDR3 is TGTGCCAGCAGCCAGAGCGGGGGGACCTACAATGAGCAGTTCTTC. It codes for CASSQSGGTYNEQFF.

The J gene is TRBJ2-5, the V gene TRBV3-1 (or the pseudogene TRBV3-2); TRBD2 matches 7 bases. J gave up 3 bases and V 2 bases, and 3 bases lay outside the gene matches. Germline CDR1 and CDR2: LGHDT and YNNKEL (reference sequence). There are 14 residues in the CDR3. The CDR3 reads CASSQRGGKETQYF. CDR3 DNA: TGTGCCAGCAGCCAAAGGGGAGGGAAAGAGACCCAGTACTTC.

This clone came up a few times. The chain joins TRBV5-1 to TRBJ2-3; D might be TRBD1 (7 bases). Germline CDR1 and CDR2: SGHRS and YFSETQ. The V end lost 0 bases, the J end lost 2 bases, and 13 bases lay between the germline ends. The CDR3 consists of 16 residues. The CDR3 is CASSLEVRGDTDTQYF. The CDR3 DNA reads as TGCGCCAGCAGCTTGGAGGTCAGGGGGGACACAGATACGCAGTATTTT.

This clone was observed a handful of times. V and J are TRBV3-1 (or the pseudogene TRBV3-2) and TRBJ1-2, with a tentative D call TRBD1 (6 bases). The CDR3 sequence is 14 residues long. CDR1 LGHDT and CDR2 YNNKEL come from the germline V gene (reference sequence). V was cut by 1 base and J by 4 bases, with 10 bases left in between. CDR3 protein: CASSQVGGSYGYTF. The CDR3, as DNA: TGTGCCAGCAGCCAAGTTGGGGGCAGCTATGGCTACACCTTC.

This clone was seen only once. V gene TRBV29-1 combines with J gene TRBJ1-1, with D perhaps TRBD1 (6 bases). The CDR3 runs to 14 residues. Deletions cut 4 bases from V and 0 bases from J, with 12 bases between. Germline V CDR1 and CDR2: SQVTM, ANQGSEA. The CDR3 bases are TGCAGCGTTGGAAGGGGGAGCATGAACACTGAAGCTTTCTTT. It is translated as CSVGRGSMNTEAFF.

A few counts support this clone. This chain uses TRBV14 with TRBJ2-1; 8 bases fit TRBD1. Trimming at V came to 1 base and at J to 8 bases, leaving 7 bases not matched to a gene. This CDR3 is 15 amino acids long. Germline V lookup: CDR1 SGHDN, CDR2 FVKESK. This CDR3 is CASSQAPDRVHEQFF. The CDR3 DNA reads as TGTGCCAGCAGCCAAGCACCGGACAGGGTCCATGAGCAGTTCTTC.

The chain combines TRBV28 with TRBJ1-6; D is uncertain. This CDR3 is built from 17 residues. Trimming stripped 5 bases from V and 6 bases from J, with 20 bases between. Germline assignment: CDR1 MDHEN and CDR2 SYDVKM. CDR3 DNA sequence: TGTGCCAGCAGTGGCCTTGCCCCGATAACGCTTAATTCACCCCTCCACTTT. Its translation: CASSGLAPITLNSPLHF.

This rearrangement joins TRBV9 to TRBJ1-6, with no clear D. Trimming removed 4 bases from V and 9 bases from J, with 14 bases in between. The CDR3 has 14 amino acids. The germline CDR1 and CDR2 sequences are SGDLS and YYNGEE. CDR3 in amino acids: CASSLMREGSPLHF. The DNA of the CDR3 is TGTGCCAGCAGCCTGATGAGGGAAGGTTCACCCCTCCACTTT.

V and J are TRBV7-9 and TRBJ1-1, with TRBD1 as a possible D gene (5 bases). The V gene lost 3 bases and the J gene lost 6 bases, with 17 bases spanning the gap. Germline V gene data show CDR1 as SEHNR and CDR2 as FQNEAQ (reference sequence). This CDR3 has 15 residues. CDR3 coding DNA: TGTGCCAGCAGCTTCGTGCCGCCGGGGGGTCCTGAAGCTTTCTTT. Its protein is CASSFVPPGGPEAFF.

The chain links TRBV9 to TRBJ1-2; D remains unclear. The V gene's germline CDR1 is SGDLS and CDR2 YYNGEE. The CDR3 covers 16 residues. With 0 bases removed from V and 5 bases from J, the gap between germline ends came to 17 bases. Written as DNA, the CDR3 is TGTGCCAGCAGCGTAGGACATACTCCTGGCCCATATGGCTACACCTTC. Translating gives CASSVGHTPGPYGYTF.

The J gene is TRBJ1-6, the V gene TRBV5-1; TRBD1 matches 10 bases. V gave up 0 bases and J gave up 0 bases; unmatched junction bases: 9. The CDR3 length is 20 residues. From germline, CDR1 is SGHRS and CDR2 YFSETQ. Here the CDR3 reads CASSLGTGGSLSSYNSPLHF. The CDR3 region has the DNA TGCGCCAGCAGCTTGGGGACAGGGGGAAGCTTGAGCTCCTATAATTCACCCCTCCACTTT.

This clone was seen more than once but under ten times. The chain recombines TRBV7-8 with TRBJ1-2; 8 bases are a match to TRBD1. V lost 1 base, J lost 8 bases, and 6 bases stayed unmatched. There are 14 residues in the CDR3. Germline loops: CDR1 SGHVS, CDR2 FQNEAQ. This chain's CDR3 is CASSLVQGAGGYTF. CDR3 in DNA: TGTGCCAGCAGCTTAGTCCAGGGGGCGGGCGGCTACACCTTC.

V usage is TRBV29-1 and J usage is TRBJ2-4; no firm D call. Deletions cut 7 bases from V and 0 bases from J, with 10 bases between. The CDR3 sequence is 13 residues long. Germline V CDR1 and CDR2: SQVTM, ANQGSEA. The CDR3 DNA is TGCAGCGCCGCACACCAAGCCAAAAACATTCAGTACTTC. Amino acid sequence: CSAAHQAKNIQYF.

This clone was counted a few times. The chain uses TRBV12-3 or TRBV12-4 and TRBJ2-1; D unresolved. The length of the CDR3 is 13 residues. Trimming pared 6 bases from V and 6 bases from J, leaving 12 bases between. The DNA for the CDR3 is TGTGCCAGCAGCTGGAGAGCCTCCAATGAGCAGTTCTTC. It yields the protein CASSWRASNEQFF.